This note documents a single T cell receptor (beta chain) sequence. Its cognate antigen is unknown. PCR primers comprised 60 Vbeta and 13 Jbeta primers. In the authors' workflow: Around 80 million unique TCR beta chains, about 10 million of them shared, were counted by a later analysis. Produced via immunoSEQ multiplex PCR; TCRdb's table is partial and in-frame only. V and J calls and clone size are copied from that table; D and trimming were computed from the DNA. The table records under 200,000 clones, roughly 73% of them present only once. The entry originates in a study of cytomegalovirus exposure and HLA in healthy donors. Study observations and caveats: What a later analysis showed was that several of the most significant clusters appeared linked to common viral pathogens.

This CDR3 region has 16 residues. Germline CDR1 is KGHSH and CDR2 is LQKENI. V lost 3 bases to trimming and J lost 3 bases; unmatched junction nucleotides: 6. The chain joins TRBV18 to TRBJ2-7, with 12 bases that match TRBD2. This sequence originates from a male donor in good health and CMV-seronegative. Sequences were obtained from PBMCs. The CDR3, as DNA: TGTGCCAGCTCACCCTCCAGGACTAGCGGGATCTACGAGCAGTACTTC. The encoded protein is CASSPSRTSGIYEQYF.